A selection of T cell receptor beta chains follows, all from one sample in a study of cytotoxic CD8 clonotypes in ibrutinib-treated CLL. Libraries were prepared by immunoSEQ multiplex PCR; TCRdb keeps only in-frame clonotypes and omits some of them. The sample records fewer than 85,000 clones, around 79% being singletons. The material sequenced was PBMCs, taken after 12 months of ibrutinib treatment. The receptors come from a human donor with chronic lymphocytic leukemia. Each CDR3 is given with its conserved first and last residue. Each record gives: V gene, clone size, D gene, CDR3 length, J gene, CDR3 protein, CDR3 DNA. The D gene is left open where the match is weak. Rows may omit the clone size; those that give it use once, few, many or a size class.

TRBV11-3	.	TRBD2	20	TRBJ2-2	CASSLSVGLALTPNTGELFF	TGTGCCAGCAGCTTATCGGTCGGACTAGCGCTTACTCCGAACACCGGGGAGCTGTTTTTT
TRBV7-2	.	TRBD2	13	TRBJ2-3	CASSPAGRGTQYF	TGTGCCAGCAGCCCAGCCGGGAGGGGTACGCAGTATTTT
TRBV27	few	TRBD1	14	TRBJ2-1	CASSLSAGGVEQFF	TGTGCCAGCAGTTTATCGGCAGGGGGTGTTGAGCAGTTCTTC
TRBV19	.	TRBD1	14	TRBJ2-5	CASSTPGTGKTQYF	TGTGCCAGTAGTACCCCCGGGACAGGGAAGACCCAGTACTTC
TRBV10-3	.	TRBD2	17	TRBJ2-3	CAISDALLALGTDTQYF	TGTGCCATCAGTGACGCCCTACTAGCGCTGGGCACAGATACGCAGTATTTT
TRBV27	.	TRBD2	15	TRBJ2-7	CASSPGTSGAEEQYF	TGTGCCAGCAGCCCGGGGACTAGCGGCGCGGAGGAGCAGTACTTC
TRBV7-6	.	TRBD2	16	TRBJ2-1	CASSPIAGGYYNEQFF	TGTGCCAGCAGCCCCATAGCGGGAGGGTACTACAATGAGCAGTTCTTC
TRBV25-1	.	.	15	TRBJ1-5	CASSEPRTAVEAPAF	TGTGCCAGCAGTGAACCCCGGACCGCTGTTGAGGCCCCAGCATTT
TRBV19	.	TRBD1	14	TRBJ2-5	CASSPTGAGETQYF	TGTGCCAGTAGTCCCACAGGGGCGGGAGAGACCCAGTACTTC
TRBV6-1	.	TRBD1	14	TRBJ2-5	CASSLGQAQETQYF	TGTGCCAGCAGCCTAGGACAGGCCCAAGAGACCCAGTACTTC
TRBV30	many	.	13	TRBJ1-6	CAWSLAWASPLHF	TGTGCCTGGAGTCTGGCCTGGGCTTCACCCCTCCACTTT
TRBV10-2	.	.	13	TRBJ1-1	CASSPGPLGDAFF	TGCGCCAGCAGCCCAGGACCTTTGGGTGACGCTTTCTTT
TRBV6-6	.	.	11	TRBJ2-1	CASMTTNEQFF	TGTGCCAGCATGACCACCAATGAGCAGTTCTTC
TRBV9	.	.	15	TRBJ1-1	CASSPTPHLGREAFF	TGTGCCAGCAGCCCCACACCCCACTTGGGTAGGGAAGCTTTCTTT
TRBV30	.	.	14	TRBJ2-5	CAWARPGARETQYF	TGTGCCTGGGCTCGGCCCGGGGCGCGGGAGACCCAGTACTTC
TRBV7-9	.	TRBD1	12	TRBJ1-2	CASSLQGGVYTF	TGTGCCAGCAGCCTACAGGGGGGCGTCTACACCTTC
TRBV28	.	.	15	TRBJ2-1	CASSLAGRSYNEQFF	TGTGCCAGCAGTTTAGCGGGCCGCTCCTACAATGAGCAGTTCTTC
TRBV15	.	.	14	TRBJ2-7	CATSRDTGAVRQYF	TGTGCCACCAGCAGAGATACGGGAGCGGTAAGGCAGTACTTC
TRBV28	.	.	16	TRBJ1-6	CASSLSTLGVGGTLHF	TGTGCCAGCAGTTTGAGCACATTGGGGGTAGGGGGGACCCTCCACTTT
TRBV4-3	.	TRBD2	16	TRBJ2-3	CASSPRRGGSTDTQYF	TGCGCCAGCAGCCCACGTCGGGGGGGAAGCACAGATACGCAGTATTTT
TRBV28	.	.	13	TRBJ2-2	CASTGTYTGELFF	TGTGCCAGCACCGGGACCTACACCGGGGAGCTGTTTTTT
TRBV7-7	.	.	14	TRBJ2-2	CASSRGHITGELFF	TGTGCCAGCAGCCGGGGACATATCACCGGGGAGCTGTTTTTT
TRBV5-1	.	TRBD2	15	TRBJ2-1	CASRPGLADYGEQFF	TGCGCCAGCAGACCGGGACTAGCGGACTACGGCGAGCAGTTCTTC
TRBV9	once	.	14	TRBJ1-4	CASSPLGLNEKLFF	TGTGCCAGCAGTCCCCTGGGACTTAATGAAAAACTGTTTTTT
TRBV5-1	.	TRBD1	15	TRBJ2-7	CASKTGTGLGRVQYF	TGCGCCAGCAAGACCGGGACAGGGTTGGGACGGGTCCAGTACTTC